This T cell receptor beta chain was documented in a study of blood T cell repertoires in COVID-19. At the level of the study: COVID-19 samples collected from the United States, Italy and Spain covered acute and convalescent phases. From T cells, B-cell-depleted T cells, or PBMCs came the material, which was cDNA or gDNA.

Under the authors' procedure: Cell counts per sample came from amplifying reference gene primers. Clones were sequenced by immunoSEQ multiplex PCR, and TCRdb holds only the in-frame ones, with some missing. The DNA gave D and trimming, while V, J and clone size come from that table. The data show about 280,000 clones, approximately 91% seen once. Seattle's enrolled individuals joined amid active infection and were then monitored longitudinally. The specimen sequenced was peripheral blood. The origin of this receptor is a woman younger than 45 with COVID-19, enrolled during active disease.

In nucleotides, the CDR3 is TGTGCCAGCATCCCCAGGGATGGCTACACCTTC. Amino acids: CASIPRDGYTF. This chain links TRBV2 with TRBJ1-2, with TRBD1 as a possible D gene (5 bases). The germline V gene has CDR1 SNHLY and CDR2 FYNNEI. V was clipped by 7 bases and J by 6 bases, with 9 bases between them. There are 11 residues in the CDR3.